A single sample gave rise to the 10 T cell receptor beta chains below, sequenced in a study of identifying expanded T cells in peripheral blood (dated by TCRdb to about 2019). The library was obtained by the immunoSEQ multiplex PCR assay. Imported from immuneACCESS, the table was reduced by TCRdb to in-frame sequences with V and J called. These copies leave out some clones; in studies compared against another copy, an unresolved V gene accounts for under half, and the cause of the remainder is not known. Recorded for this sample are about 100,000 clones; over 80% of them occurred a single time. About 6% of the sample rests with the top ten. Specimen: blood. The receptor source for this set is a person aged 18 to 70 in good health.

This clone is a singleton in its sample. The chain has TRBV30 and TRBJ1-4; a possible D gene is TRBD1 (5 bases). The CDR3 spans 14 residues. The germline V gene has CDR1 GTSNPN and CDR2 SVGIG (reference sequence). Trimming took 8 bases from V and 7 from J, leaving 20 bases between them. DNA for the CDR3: TGTGCCGGTATAACTCAGGGAAGCCCTGAAAAACTGTTTTTT. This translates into CAGITQGSPEKLFF. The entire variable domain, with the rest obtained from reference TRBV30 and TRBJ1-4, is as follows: SQTIHQWPATLVQPVGSPLSLECTVEGTSNPNLYWYRQAAGRGLQLLFYSVGIGQISSEVPQNLSASRPQDRQFILSSKKLLLSDSGFYLCAGITQGSPEKLFFGSGTQLSVL.

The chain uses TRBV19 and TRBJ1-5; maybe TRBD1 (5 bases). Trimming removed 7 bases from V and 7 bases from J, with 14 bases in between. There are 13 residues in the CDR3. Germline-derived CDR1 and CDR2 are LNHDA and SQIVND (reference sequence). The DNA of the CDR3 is TGTGCCAGTATCCCAGGGTTAGACCAGCCCCAGCATTTT. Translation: CASIPGLDQPQHF.

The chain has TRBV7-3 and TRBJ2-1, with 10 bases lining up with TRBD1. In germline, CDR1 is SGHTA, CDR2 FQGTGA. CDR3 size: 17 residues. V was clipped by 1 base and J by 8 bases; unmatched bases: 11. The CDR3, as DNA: TGTGCCAGCAGCTTAAGGGGCGGGACAGGGGCTTTGGATGAGCAGTTCTTC. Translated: CASSLRGGTGALDEQFF.

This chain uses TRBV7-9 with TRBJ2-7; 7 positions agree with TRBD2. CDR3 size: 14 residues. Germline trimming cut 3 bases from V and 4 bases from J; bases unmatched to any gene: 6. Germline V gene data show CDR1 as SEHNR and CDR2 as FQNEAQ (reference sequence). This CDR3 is CASSFAGERYEQYF. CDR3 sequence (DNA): TGTGCCAGCAGCTTCGCGGGAGAGAGATACGAGCAGTACTTC. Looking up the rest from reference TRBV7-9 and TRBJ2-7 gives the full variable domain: DTGVSQNPRHKITKRGQNVTFRCDPISEHNRLYWYRQTLGQGPEFLTYFQNEAQLEKSRLLSDRFSAERPKGSFSTLEIQRTEQGDSAMYLCASSFAGERYEQYFGPGTRLTVT.

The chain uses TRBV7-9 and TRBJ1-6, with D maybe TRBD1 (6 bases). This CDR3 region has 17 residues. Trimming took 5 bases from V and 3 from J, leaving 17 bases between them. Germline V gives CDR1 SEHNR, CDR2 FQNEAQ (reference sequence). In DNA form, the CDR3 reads TGTGCCAGCAGCCCCTGGGGATTCAGGGGCTATAATTCACCCCTCCACTTT. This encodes CASSPWGFRGYNSPLHF.

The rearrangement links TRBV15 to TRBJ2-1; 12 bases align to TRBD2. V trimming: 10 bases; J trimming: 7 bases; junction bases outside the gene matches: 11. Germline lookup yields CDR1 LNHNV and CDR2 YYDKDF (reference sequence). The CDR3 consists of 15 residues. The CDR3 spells CASRLAGDVLNEQFF. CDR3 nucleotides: TGTGCCAGTCGACTAGCGGGGGATGTCTTAAATGAGCAGTTCTTC.

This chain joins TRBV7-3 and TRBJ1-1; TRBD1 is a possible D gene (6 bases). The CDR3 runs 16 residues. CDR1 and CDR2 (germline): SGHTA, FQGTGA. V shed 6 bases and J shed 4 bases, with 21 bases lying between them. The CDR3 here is CASSITPTGLGTEAFF. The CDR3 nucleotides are TGTGCCAGCAGTATAACCCCTACAGGGTTAGGCACTGAAGCTTTCTTT.

CDR3 in amino acids: CASRGSGGAGETQYF. In nucleotides, the CDR3 is TGTGCCAGCAGAGGGAGCGGGGGGGCTGGAGAGACCCAGTACTTC. V gene TRBV25-1 combines with J gene TRBJ2-5; 10 bases are a match to TRBD2. Losses at the gene ends were 6 bases for V and 4 bases for J; bases not matched to a gene: 8. CDR1 MGHDK and CDR2 SYGVNS come from the germline V gene. The CDR3 is made up of 15 amino acids.

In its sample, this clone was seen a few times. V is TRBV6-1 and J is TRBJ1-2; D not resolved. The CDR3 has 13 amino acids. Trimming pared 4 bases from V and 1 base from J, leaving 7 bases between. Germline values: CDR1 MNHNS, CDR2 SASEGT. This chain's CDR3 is CASSGTDNYGYTF. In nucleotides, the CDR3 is TGTGCCAGCAGTGGGACCGATAACTATGGCTACACCTTC.

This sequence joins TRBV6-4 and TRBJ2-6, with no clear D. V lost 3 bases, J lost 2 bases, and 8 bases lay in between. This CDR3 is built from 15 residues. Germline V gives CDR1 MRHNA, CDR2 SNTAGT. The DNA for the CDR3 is TGTGCCAGCAGTGAAGGACGAACTGGGGCCAACGTCCTGACTTTC. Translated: CASSEGRTGANVLTF.